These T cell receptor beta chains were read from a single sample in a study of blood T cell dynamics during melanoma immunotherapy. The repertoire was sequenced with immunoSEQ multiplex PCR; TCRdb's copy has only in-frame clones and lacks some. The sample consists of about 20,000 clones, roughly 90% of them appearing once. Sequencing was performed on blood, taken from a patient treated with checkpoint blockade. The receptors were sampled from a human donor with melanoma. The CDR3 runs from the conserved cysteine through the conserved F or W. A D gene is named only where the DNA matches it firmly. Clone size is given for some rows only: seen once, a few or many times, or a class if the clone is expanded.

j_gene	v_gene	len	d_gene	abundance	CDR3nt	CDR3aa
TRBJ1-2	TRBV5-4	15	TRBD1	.	TGTGCCAGCAGCTTACAGGGGACCACTAACTATGGCTACACCTTC	CASSLQGTTNYGYTF
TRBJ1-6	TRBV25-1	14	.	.	TGTGCCAGCAGTTCCGGGCCTTATAATTCACCCCTCCACTTT	CASSSGPYNSPLHF
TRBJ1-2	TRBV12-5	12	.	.	TGTGCTAGTGGTTTGGATGGGCGGCAGCCCCACTTC	CASGLDGRQPHF
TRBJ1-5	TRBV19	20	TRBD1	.	TGTGCCAGTAGTATAGATTGGGGGACAGGCCTCAGTTATAGCAATCAGCCCCAGCATTTT	CASSIDWGTGLSYSNQPQHF
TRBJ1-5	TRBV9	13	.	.	TGTGCCAGCAGCGGGGGGAATTATCAGCCCCAGCATTTT	CASSGGNYQPQHF
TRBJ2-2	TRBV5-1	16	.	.	TGCGCCAGCAGCTTGCTCGCTGGGGGCGGCACCGGGGAGCTGTTTTTT	CASSLLAGGGTGELFF
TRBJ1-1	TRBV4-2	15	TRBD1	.	TGTGCCAGCAGCCACATAGGGACAGAGTGGACTGAAGCTTTCTTT	CASSHIGTEWTEAFF
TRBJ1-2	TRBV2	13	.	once	TGTGCCAGCAGTATACAGCCGAACTATGGCTACACCTTC	CASSIQPNYGYTF
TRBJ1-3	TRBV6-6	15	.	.	TGTGCCAGCAGTTACCCCTCCCCCACTGGAAACACCATATATTTT	CASSYPSPTGNTIYF
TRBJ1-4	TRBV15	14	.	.	TGTGCCACTTCCGGGGGAGGAACTAATGAAAAACTGTTTTTT	CATSGGGTNEKLFF
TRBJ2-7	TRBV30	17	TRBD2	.	TGTGCCTGGATGGGCGGAACCCCCCGGGACTACCCCTACGAGCAGTACTTC	CAWMGGTPRDYPYEQYF
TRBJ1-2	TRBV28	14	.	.	TGTGCCAGCTCACCCAGGGAGTCTAACTATGGCTACACCTTC	CASSPRESNYGYTF
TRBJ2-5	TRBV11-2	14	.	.	TGTGCCAGCAGCCCGGGGGGACAGATTGGGGAGCAGTACTTC	CASSPGGQIGEQYF
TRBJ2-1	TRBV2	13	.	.	TGTGCCAGCACCATGGACCTCTACAATGAGCAGTTCTTC	CASTMDLYNEQFF
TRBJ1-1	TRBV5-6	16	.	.	TGTGCCAGCAGCCTACTCACGGGCGGGGGGCTCTCTGAAGCTTTCTTT	CASSLLTGGGLSEAFF
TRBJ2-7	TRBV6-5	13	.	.	TGTGCCAGCAGGGGACTGGGGTCCGGCGAGCAGTACTTC	CASRGLGSGEQYF
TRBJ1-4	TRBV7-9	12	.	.	TGTGCCAGCGGAGTCCTGGGGGAAAAACTGTTTTTT	CASGVLGEKLFF
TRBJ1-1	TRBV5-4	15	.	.	TGTGCCAGCAGCTTGTCGCGACTGCCGAACACTGAAGCTTTCTTT	CASSLSRLPNTEAFF
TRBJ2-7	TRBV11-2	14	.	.	TGTGCCACACGGTCGACTCTTCTCTCCTACGAGCAGTACTTC	CATRSTLLSYEQYF
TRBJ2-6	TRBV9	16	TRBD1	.	TGTGCCAGCAGCGTTGACGACAGGGCTGGGGCCAACGTCCTGACTTTC	CASSVDDRAGANVLTF
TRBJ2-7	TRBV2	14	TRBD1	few	TGTGCCAGCACCGGACAGGGGAGCTCCTACGAGCAGTACTTC	CASTGQGSSYEQYF
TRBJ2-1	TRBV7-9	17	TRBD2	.	TGTGCCAGCAGCTTAAATGGGTGGCGGGGGGGCCTCCGGGAGCAGTTCTTC	CASSLNGWRGGLREQFF
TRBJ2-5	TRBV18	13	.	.	TGTGCCAGCTCACCACCGGTTACAGAGACCCAGTACTTC	CASSPPVTETQYF
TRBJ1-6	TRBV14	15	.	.	TGTGCCAGCAGCCAAAGGAAAGGGGGACTTTCACCCCTCCACTTT	CASSQRKGGLSPLHF
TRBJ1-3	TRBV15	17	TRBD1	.	TGTGCCACCAGCAGAGATTTGCAGACAGGGTCTGGAAACACCATATATTTT	CATSRDLQTGSGNTIYF